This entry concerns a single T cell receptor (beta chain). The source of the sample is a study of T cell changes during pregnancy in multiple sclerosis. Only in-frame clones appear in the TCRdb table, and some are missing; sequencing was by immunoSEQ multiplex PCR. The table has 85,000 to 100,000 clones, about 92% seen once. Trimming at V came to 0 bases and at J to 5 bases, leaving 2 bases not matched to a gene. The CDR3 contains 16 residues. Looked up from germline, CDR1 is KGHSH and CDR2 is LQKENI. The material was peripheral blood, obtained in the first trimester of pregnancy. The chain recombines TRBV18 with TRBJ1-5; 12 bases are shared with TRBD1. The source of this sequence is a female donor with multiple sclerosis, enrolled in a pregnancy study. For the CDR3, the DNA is TGTGCCAGCTCACCACCGGGACAGGGGGCTTATCAGCCCCAGCATTTT. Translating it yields CASSPPGQGAYQPQHF.